The present entry profiles one TCR beta chain with its context. This clonotype appeared many times. Its antigen is currently not known. Base qualities are not provided; no much larger clone lies one nucleotide away. The CDR3 spans 15 residues, from the cysteine through the phenylalanine. CDR3 DNA is the only sequence kept; it has 45 bases, read in frame from the first base. Based on the germline V gene (reference sequence), the CDR1 and CDR2 sequences are SEHNR and FQNEAQ. V and J are trimmed by 1 base and 7 bases, and the gene matches miss 7 bases of the junction. These data are taken from a study of response to subunit inactivated influenza vaccine (dated by TCRdb to the late 2010s). Notes on the research overall: Deep quantitative T cell receptor repertoire profiling was used in the study to track responses to a trivalent subunit inactivated influenza vaccine. Points the paper makes about the study in general: The authors proposed that each seasonal influenza vaccination may bring in only a limited number of new T cells.

Libraries were built with RT-PCR. Sequencing used an Illumina HiSeq 2500. TCRdb reran the public reads through fastp at Q25 and MiXCR, keeping productive beta chains. CDR3 protein sequences are deduplicated, and each keeps its most common genes and DNA. For this sample the table gives around 600,000 distinct CDR3 sequences, of which approximately 10% were detected only once. Approximately 11% of the sample lies in the top ten. These data were likewise used in another study, on T cells expressing NK-cell markers. As the second paper documents: TCR beta cDNA libraries were made by 5'RACE template switching that added a universal primer site and unique molecular identifiers. In sorted CD3+CD56+NKG2C+, CD3+CD56+NKG2C- and CD3+CD56-NKG2C+ T-cell subsets from several donors, TCR beta-chain repertoires were profiled. Among the eight sequenced donors, seven were HCMV-seropositive and one was HCMV-seronegative. In several experiments an anti-gammadeltaTCR antibody was added to restrict sorting to alphabetaTCR-expressing T cells. In several donors, the dominant CD3+CD56+NKG2C+ clonotypes were found to rank among the top 10 CD8+ clonotypes and to make up roughly 1.0-7.0% of CD8+ T cells. Those dominant clonotypes were again the most abundant among CD3+CD56-NKG2C+ cells in a few donors, at about 25-60.1%. It remained unclear whether the expanded NKG2C-expressing T cell clones were specific for HCMV antigens. The eight sequenced donors were randomly selected healthy volunteers, three men and five women. To determine HCMV serostatus, a commercial ELISA kit was used to detect HCMV-specific IgG in serum. Ficoll density gradient centrifugation was used to isolate peripheral blood mononuclear cells from blood. For roughly six donors, bulk peripheral blood T-cell repertoires were additionally sequenced from unsorted PBMC. Priming for cDNA synthesis came from the TCR beta constant segment, and two successive PCR amplification steps followed. Sequencing of the libraries produced 2 x 150 bp reads on Illumina HiSeq 2000/2500, MiSeq or NextSeq. MIGEC handled demultiplexing of the reads and grouping by UMI, while MiTCR was used to assemble and quantify clonotypes. Only TCR cDNA sequences supported by at least two reads were kept to exclude erroneous sequences. The tcR package was used for downstream repertoire analysis, with clonotypes matched between fractions based on CDR3 nucleotide sequence plus V segment. VDJmatch was used to annotate antigen specificity against VDJdb, with one amino acid substitution in CDR3 allowed.

The V gene is TRBV7-9 and the J gene is TRBJ2-1; 7 nucleotides in the junction match TRBD2. This material consisted of PBMCs from blood, taken on the day of vaccination. The source of this sequence is a middle-aged man who received an inactivated influenza vaccine. Donor details come from another sample of the same person, matched by shared clones. The CDR3 protein sequence reads: CASSLEGTGGNEQFF. The DNA reads as follows: TGTGCCAGCAGCTTAGAGGGGACGGGGGGAAATGAGCAGTTCTTC.